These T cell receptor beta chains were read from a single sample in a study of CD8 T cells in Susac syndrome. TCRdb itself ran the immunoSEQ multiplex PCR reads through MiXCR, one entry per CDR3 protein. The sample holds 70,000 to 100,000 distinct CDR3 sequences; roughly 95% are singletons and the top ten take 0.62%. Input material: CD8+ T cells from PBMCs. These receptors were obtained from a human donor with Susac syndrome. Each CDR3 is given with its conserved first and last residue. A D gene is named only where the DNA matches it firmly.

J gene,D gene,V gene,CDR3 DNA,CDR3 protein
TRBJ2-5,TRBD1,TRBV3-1,TGTGCCAGCAGCCCGCTCAGGACAGGAGACGGGGAGACCCAGTACTTC,CASSPLRTGDGETQYF
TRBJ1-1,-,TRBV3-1,TGTGCCAGCAGCCAACTAGCGCCGGGGACTGAAGCTTTCTTT,CASSQLAPGTEAFF
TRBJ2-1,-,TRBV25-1,TGTGCCAGCAGTGCAGATCCCCTTGAGCAGTTCTTC,CASSADPLEQFF
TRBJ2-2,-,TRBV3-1,TGTGCCAGCAGCCATGAGGACTCGAACACCGGGGAGCTGTTTTTT,CASSHEDSNTGELFF
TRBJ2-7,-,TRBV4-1,TGCGCCAGCAGCTTCCGGGACGGGATTAATGGGGAGCAGTACTTC,CASSFRDGINGEQYF
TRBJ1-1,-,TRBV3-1,TGTGCCAGCAGCCAAGTCCACAGTAGGAACACTGAAGCTTTCTTT,CASSQVHSRNTEAFF
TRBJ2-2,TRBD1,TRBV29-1,TGCAGCGCCATGACAGGGGATGACACCGGGGAGCTGTTTTTT,CSAMTGDDTGELFF
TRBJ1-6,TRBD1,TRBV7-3,TGTGCCAGCAGCCGGCGACAGGGCACAGGGTCACCCCTCCACTTT,CASSRRQGTGSPLHF
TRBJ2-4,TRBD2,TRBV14,TGTGCCAGCAGCCTTAGCGGGGGGGCCCAAAACATTCAGTACTTC,CASSLSGGAQNIQYF
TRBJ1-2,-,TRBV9,TGTGCCAGCAGCGTAGGTTTGGCCTTCGGCTACACCTTC,CASSVGLAFGYTF
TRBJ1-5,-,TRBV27,TGTGCCAGCAGTCTGGACAGTAATAATTATCAGCCCCAGCATTTT,CASSLDSNNYQPQHF
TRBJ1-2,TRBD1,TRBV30,TGTGCCTGGAGGACAGGGGATTCGGGCTATGGCTACACCTTC,CAWRTGDSGYGYTF
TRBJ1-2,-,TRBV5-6,TGTGCCAGCAGCTTGGACAGGAGCTATGGCTACACCTTC,CASSLDRSYGYTF
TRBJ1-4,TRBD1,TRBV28,TGTGCCAGCAGATCGACAGGGGCCGAGGAAAAACTGTTTTTT,CASRSTGAEEKLFF